This record looks at one TCR beta chain sequence and its context. This sample is drawn from a study of regulatory T cells in long-lasting Graves disease. Investigators prepared the TCR beta libraries by applying iRepertoire HTBI primers and Arm-PCR of CDR3 regions. TCRdb redid the calling of the multiplex PCR reads with MiXCR, one entry per CDR3 protein. The sample contains 600,000 to 800,000 distinct CDR3 sequences, around 30% of which appear only once. Sample time point: persistent/refractory GD, antithyroid drugs over 5 years with positive TRAb. With RNA extracted from PBMCs as input, the TCR library was made. The CDR3 is 15 amino acids. Germline CDR1 MNHNS, CDR2 SASEGT. Trimming removed 7 bases at V and 0 bases at J, with 10 bases between.

Sequenced material: peripheral blood mononuclear cells (PBMCs), taken when the disease was refractory, from a patient treated with antithyroid drugs. The genes are TRBV6-1 and TRBJ1-6; D might be TRBD1 (5 bases). The source of this sequence is a female donor with Graves disease. CDR3 sequence reads: CASTRGLSYNSPLHF. The CDR3 DNA follows: TGTGCCAGCACCCGGGGACTCTCCTATAATTCACCCCTCCACTTT.